This T cell receptor (beta chain) appears in the sequencing data of a study of cytomegalovirus exposure and HLA in healthy donors. The study's findings and limits: Altogether, 164 TCR beta chains were recorded as cytomegalovirus-associated. Another analysis was done later, and it associated approximately 18,000 TCR beta sequences with HLA alleles at 0.05 false discovery rate. One variant, a missense change in DCLRE1C, was linked in a later analysis to TCR beta V- and J-gene trimming.

Donors had nominal health at sampling but likely had unrecorded immune exposures. Comments on this clone: Its target is not known.

Trimming cost V 1 base and J 3 bases, with 14 bases left between them. The CDR3 extends over 16 amino acids. Per germline, CDR1 MNHNS and CDR2 SASEGT. In the PCR, 60 Vbeta and 13 Jbeta primers were used. TCRdb's copy holds only in-frame clones and misses some; the assay was immunoSEQ multiplex PCR. This table holds fewer than 250,000 clones, around four fifths found once. The sequencing input was PBMCs. The chain employs TRBV6-1 and TRBJ2-3, with D unclear. The sequence was obtained from a boy between 2 and 10 years old in good health and CMV-seronegative. CDR3 sequence (DNA): TGTGCCAGCAGTGAAGACCCTGGTCAGGAAACAGATACGCAGTATTTT. Amino acids: CASSEDPGQETDTQYF.